These T cell receptor beta chains were read from a single sample in a study of blood T cells in healthy people across ages. From the 5' RACE reads, TCRdb called clonotypes with MiXCR, one entry per CDR3 protein. This table holds some 670,000 distinct CDR3 sequences, 52% found once. Sequencing was done on a sample of blood. The source is a woman aged 80 or over in good health. CDR3s include the opening cysteine and the closing phenylalanine or tryptophan. The D gene is left open where the match is weak. Rows give clone size only sometimes, using once, few, many, or a class for an expanded clone.

v_gene	j_gene	d_gene	abundance	CDR3nt	CDR3aa
TRBV3-1	TRBJ2-1	NA	NA	TGTGCCAGCAGCCAAGATGTGAGGGTGGCGGGGAATGAGCAGTTCTTC	CASSQDVRVAGNEQFF
TRBV12-3/TRBV12-4	TRBJ2-1	TRBD2	NA	TGTGCCAGCATCAGGACTAGGTCCAATGAGCAGTTCTTC	CASIRTRSNEQFF
TRBV24-1	TRBJ1-5	NA	few	TGTGCCACCTCGGTCGGTAGCAATCAGCCCCAGCATTTT	CATSVGSNQPQHF
TRBV7-9	TRBJ2-1	NA	NA	TGTGCCAGCAGCCCACCAACAGGACGAGTAACCTACAATGGGCAGTTCTTC	CASSPPTGRVTYNGQFF
TRBV20-1	TRBJ1-4	NA	NA	TGCAGTGCTAGAGTGTTTGGCAACGCTAATGAAAAACTGTTTTTT	CSARVFGNANEKLFF
TRBV2	TRBJ1-2	TRBD1	many	TGTGCCATCAGGACAGGGGGAGATGAATATGGCTACACCTTC	CAIRTGGDEYGYTF
TRBV18	TRBJ2-7	TRBD1	once	TGTGCCAGCTCAGAAACCGGGACAGGGAACGAGCAGTACTTC	CASSETGTGNEQYF
TRBV2	TRBJ1-5	TRBD1	NA	TGTGCCAGCTCGGGACAGTCCCCCGAGCCCCAGCATTTT	CASSGQSPEPQHF
TRBV28	TRBJ2-2	NA	NA	TGTGCCAGCATAACAAAGACCGGGGAGCTGTTTTTT	CASITKTGELFF
TRBV9	TRBJ2-3	NA	many	TGTGCCAGCAGCGCCCGGGACCTGAGAGATACGCAGTATTTT	CASSARDLRDTQYF
TRBV28	TRBJ2-4	NA	NA	TGTGCCAGCAGTTTACAAGGAGCCAAAAACATTCAGTACTTC	CASSLQGAKNIQYF